These T cell receptor beta chains were read from a single sample in a study of T-cell reconstitution after alpha-beta-depleted transplantation in children. TCRdb re-analysed the PCR reads in MiXCR, keeping a single row per CDR3 protein. The data show about 230,000 distinct CDR3 sequences, with approximately 10% seen just once and 5% to 7% held by the top ten. The material sequenced was PBMCs from the stem cell graft donor, taken from the stem cell graft. These receptors all stem from a human donor who donated a stem cell graft to a child with acute lymphoblastic leukemia. Both conserved end residues are part of each CDR3. The order of the fields is clone size, D gene, J gene, V gene, CDR3 DNA, CDR3 protein. A D gene is named only where the DNA matches it firmly. A clone size is listed for some rows: how often the clone was seen (once, few, many), or a class if it is expanded.

- | - | TRBJ2-7 | TRBV5-1 | TGCGCCAGCAGCTTGCGAATCCCGGACGAGCAGTACTTC | CASSLRIPDEQYF
few | - | TRBJ2-7 | TRBV27 | TGTGCCAGCAGTTTAGACTCCTACCGCTCCTACGAGCAGTACTTC | CASSLDSYRSYEQYF
many | TRBD2 | TRBJ2-2 | TRBV20-1 | TGCAGTGCTAGGCGAGCGGGGATCACCGGGGAGCTGTTTTTT | CSARRAGITGELFF
- | - | TRBJ2-5 | TRBV12-3/TRBV12-4 | TGTGCCAGCAGCCCGGGGAAACAAGAGACCCAGTACTTC | CASSPGKQETQYF
many | TRBD1 | TRBJ1-4 | TRBV2 | TGTGCCAGCAGTGAGGACAGGGGGCCTGAAAAACTGTTTTTT | CASSEDRGPEKLFF
- | - | TRBJ1-5 | TRBV2 | TGTGCCAGGGGATCAGGCGGTGATCAGCCCCAGCATTTT | CARGSGGDQPQHF
many | - | TRBJ1-3 | TRBV7-9 | TGTGCCAGCAGCTCTATCAGGGCAAGGAGGAGCTCTGGAAACACCATATATTTT | CASSSIRARRSSGNTIYF
many | - | TRBJ2-1 | TRBV5-1 | TGCGCCAGCAGCTTGGGTGAGAATGAGCAGTTCTTC | CASSLGENEQFF
few | - | TRBJ1-5 | TRBV20-1 | TGCAGTGCTGAAAAACCGGGTGCCCATAACAATCAGCCCCAGCATTTT | CSAEKPGAHNNQPQHF
- | - | TRBJ2-5 | TRBV7-7 | TGTGCCAGCAGCTTAGCTCCTTCTGGGAGGGAGACCCAGTACTTC | CASSLAPSGRETQYF
few | - | TRBJ1-1 | TRBV12-3/TRBV12-4 | TGTGCCAGCAGTTTAGCCCCTAGTAACACTGAAGCTTTCTTT | CASSLAPSNTEAFF
few | - | TRBJ2-7 | TRBV15 | TGTGCCACCAGCAGAGATGACGCATCCTACGAGCAGTACTTC | CATSRDDASYEQYF
few | TRBD1 | TRBJ1-1 | TRBV10-2 | TGCGCCAGCGGGACAGGAGGAATCTTCCCTGAAGCTTTCTTT | CASGTGGIFPEAFF
many | - | TRBJ2-7 | TRBV29-1 | TGCAGCGTTCTTACGACGGACCTGTACGAGCAGTACTTC | CSVLTTDLYEQYF
few | - | TRBJ1-1 | TRBV6-5 | TGTGCCAGCAGTTACATGCTTGAAGCTTTCTTT | CASSYMLEAFF
few | - | TRBJ2-6 | TRBV7-8 | TGTGCCAGCACAAGATCTGGGGCCAACGTCCTGACTTTC | CASTRSGANVLTF
once | - | TRBJ2-5 | TRBV10-3 | TGTGCCATCAGTGCAGGGGGGGGAGAGAGCCAGTACTTC | CAISAGGGESQYF
many | TRBD2 | TRBJ2-3 | TRBV7-8 | TGTGCCAGCAGCCTTTTCGGACTAGCGGGGGTATCAGATACGCAGTATTTT | CASSLFGLAGVSDTQYF
many | TRBD2 | TRBJ2-3 | TRBV4-2 | TGTGCCAGCAGCCAAGTGGGTACTAGCGGGGGGCCTAGCACAGATACGCAGTATTTT | CASSQVGTSGGPSTDTQYF
- | - | TRBJ2-2 | TRBV29-1 | TGCAGCGTTGTAGGGGTCACCGGGGAGCTGTTTTTT | CSVVGVTGELFF
many | - | TRBJ1-2 | TRBV7-9 | TGTGCCAGCAGCTTAGGAACTAGAAATTCCTATGGCTACACCTTC | CASSLGTRNSYGYTF
many | TRBD1 | TRBJ1-1 | TRBV12-3/TRBV12-4 | TGTGCCAGCAGTTTATTACAGGGGGCCAGGAACACTGAAGCTTTCTTT | CASSLLQGARNTEAFF
few | - | TRBJ2-3 | TRBV10-3 | TGTGCCACCGGAGACAGAACAGATACGCAGTATTTT | CATGDRTDTQYF
- | - | TRBJ2-2 | TRBV10-3 | TGTGCCATCAGTCAGGATCTTGCCGGGGAGCTGTTTTTT | CAISQDLAGELFF
many | TRBD2 | TRBJ2-3 | TRBV11-1 | TGTGCCAGCAGCTTAGCGATAGCGGGAGGAACAGATACGCAGTATTTT | CASSLAIAGGTDTQYF
- | TRBD1 | TRBJ1-5 | TRBV3-1 | TGTGCCAGCAGCCAGGGACAGTTTGGCAATCAGCCCCAGCATTTT | CASSQGQFGNQPQHF
few | - | TRBJ2-5 | TRBV3-1 | TGTGCCAGCAGCCGGACAGCGACTGAAGAGACCCAGTACTTC | CASSRTATEETQYF
- | TRBD2 | TRBJ2-1 | TRBV11-1 | TGTGCCAGCAGGTCCCCCACGACCGGTGAGCGGGGGGGCGGCAATGAGCAGTTCTTC | CASRSPTTGERGGGNEQFF
few | TRBD2 | TRBJ2-7 | TRBV20-1 | TGCAGTGCTCTGACTAGCGGGTCGAGCTCCTACGAGCAGTACTTC | CSALTSGSSSYEQYF
few | - | TRBJ2-1 | TRBV7-2 | TGTGCCAGCAGCTTATTGGACACCTACAATGAGCAGTTCTTC | CASSLLDTYNEQFF
- | TRBD1 | TRBJ2-7 | TRBV5-1 | TGCGCCAGCAGCTGGGGGACAGGGGAGGCCTACGAGCAGTACTTC | CASSWGTGEAYEQYF
many | TRBD1 | TRBJ2-7 | TRBV6-1 | TGTGCCAGCAGCCCGGACAGGATAAGCTCCTACGAGCAGTACTTC | CASSPDRISSYEQYF
- | TRBD2 | TRBJ2-5 | TRBV3-1 | TGTGCCAGCAGCCAAGGATCCACTAGCGGGGGCCAAGAGACCCAGTACTTC | CASSQGSTSGGQETQYF
many | - | TRBJ2-3 | TRBV7-2 | TGTGCCAGCAGCGTAGGGGATACGCAGTATTTT | CASSVGDTQYF
few | - | TRBJ1-2 | TRBV12-3/TRBV12-4 | TGTGCCAGCAGTTTTCGGTACTATGGCTACACCTTC | CASSFRYYGYTF
few | - | TRBJ2-7 | TRBV30 | TGTGCCTGGAGTGTATCGACACAGGGTTATTTCCACGAGCAGTACTTC | CAWSVSTQGYFHEQYF
- | TRBD1 | TRBJ2-7 | TRBV12-3/TRBV12-4 | TGTGCCAGCAGTTTAGGGACAGGGGGTATGAACGAGCAGTACTTC | CASSLGTGGMNEQYF
many | - | TRBJ2-3 | TRBV3-1 | TGTGCCAGCAGCCAAGACTCCTCGGTTGACGGAGGCACAGATACGCAGTATTTT | CASSQDSSVDGGTDTQYF
- | TRBD1 | TRBJ1-4 | TRBV5-1 | TGCGCCAGCAGCTTGGGGACAGGGGGTAGTGAACTGTTTTTT | CASSLGTGGSELFF
few | - | TRBJ2-3 | TRBV7-9 | TGTGCCAGCAGCTTAGATCCTGTTGGAGGGGTTAATACGCAGTATTTT | CASSLDPVGGVNTQYF
- | TRBD2 | TRBJ2-5 | TRBV9 | TGTGCCAGCAGCCCTCTAGCGGGGGGGCCTCAGGAGACCCAGTACTTC | CASSPLAGGPQETQYF
many | - | TRBJ2-3 | TRBV9 | TGTGCCAGCAGCGTGGGACCACGCACAGATACGCAGTATTTT | CASSVGPRTDTQYF
- | - | TRBJ1-5 | TRBV7-2 | TGTGCCAGCAGCTTAGAAGGGGAGCAGCCCCAGCATTTT | CASSLEGEQPQHF
many | - | TRBJ2-4 | TRBV5-4 | TGTGCCAGCAGCTTGTGGGGGCAGGGGAACATTCAGTACTTC | CASSLWGQGNIQYF
few | - | TRBJ2-7 | TRBV27 | TGTGCCAGCAGTTCAACCGACGAGCAGTACTTC | CASSSTDEQYF
many | - | TRBJ1-3 | TRBV6-5 | TGTGCCAGCAGTTCGACCCAGGGACCGGGCTCTGGAAACACCATATATTTT | CASSSTQGPGSGNTIYF
few | - | TRBJ1-6 | TRBV7-6 | TGTGCCAGCAGCTTAGTTACAGGAGAAAATAATTCACCCCTCCACTTT | CASSLVTGENNSPLHF
- | TRBD1 | TRBJ2-2 | TRBV5-1 | TGCGCCAGCAGCCCGATAGACCGACAGGGGGCCGGGGAGCTGTTTTTT | CASSPIDRQGAGELFF
many | TRBD2 | TRBJ2-1 | TRBV20-1 | TGCAGTGCTTCTAGGACTAGTCAGTTCTTC | CSASRTSQFF
many | - | TRBJ1-5 | TRBV6-1 | TGTGCCAGCAGTCAACAGGGTGTGGGGGGTCAGCCCCAGCATTTT | CASSQQGVGGQPQHF
- | - | TRBJ2-6 | TRBV7-2 | TGTGCCAGCAGCTTACCTCGAAGGTCTGGGGCCAACGTCCTGACTTTC | CASSLPRRSGANVLTF
- | - | TRBJ1-5 | TRBV7-9 | TGTGCCAGCAGCCCCCGAAACAATAGCAATCAGCCCCAGCATTTT | CASSPRNNSNQPQHF
- | - | TRBJ2-3 | TRBV5-1 | TGCGCCAGCAGCTTCCCGGCGGCAAGCACAGATACGCAGTATTTT | CASSFPAASTDTQYF
few | - | TRBJ2-2 | TRBV6-5 | TGTGCCAGCAGTTACTTCGTCGGCACCGGGGAGCTGTTTTTT | CASSYFVGTGELFF
many | TRBD1 | TRBJ1-1 | TRBV20-1 | TGCAGTCCACTCGGTGGACAGGGCCACACTGAAGCTTTCTTT | CSPLGGQGHTEAFF
few | - | TRBJ1-1 | TRBV30 | TGTGCCTGGAGGAGAGGTTCGAACACTGAAGCTTTCTTT | CAWRRGSNTEAFF
few | TRBD2 | TRBJ2-1 | TRBV12-3/TRBV12-4 | TGTGCCAGCAGTTTGAGAGCGGGGCCAATCTTCGATGAGCAGTTCTTC | CASSLRAGPIFDEQFF
many | TRBD1 | TRBJ1-2 | TRBV6-5 | TGTGCCAGCAGTTGGACAGGGGAAGGCTATGGCTACACCTTC | CASSWTGEGYGYTF
many | - | TRBJ2-3 | TRBV12-3/TRBV12-4 | TGTGCCAGCAGTTTGTCCGGACAAGATACGCAGTATTTT | CASSLSGQDTQYF